This passage covers 4 T cell receptor beta chains from one sample sequenced in a study of CD8+ T cells in alopecia areata. Treatment meaning: oral pan-JAK inhibitor, 5-10 mg twice daily. RNA was extracted and reverse transcribed into cDNA as the sequencing template. The data were produced by immunoSEQ multiplex PCR, yet TCRdb's version contains in-frame clones alone and is incomplete. The table lists under 350,000 clones, roughly 64% of them singletons. The material sequenced was CD4+ T cells sorted from blood, taken at week 24, from a patient treated with tofacitinib. The receptors here all came from a human donor with alopecia areata.

The chain links TRBV2 to TRBJ2-7, with a tentative D call TRBD1 (5 bases). V was clipped by 6 bases and J by 3 bases, with 12 bases between them. In germline, CDR1 is SNHLY, CDR2 FYNNEI. The CDR3 is 13 amino acids. CDR3 residues: CASRVGQGYEQYF. CDR3 DNA: TGTGCCAGCAGGGTAGGCCAGGGCTACGAGCAGTACTTC.

This clone was counted between two and nine times. This chain uses TRBV30 with TRBJ2-6; D is possibly TRBD1 (6 bases). The V end lost 1 base, the J end lost 2 bases, and 12 bases lay between the germline ends. The CDR3 length is 16 residues. CDR1 and CDR2 (germline): GTSNPN, SVGIG (reference sequence). This CDR3 reads CAWSEGTGTGANVLTF. The CDR3 nucleotides read TGTGCCTGGAGTGAGGGAACAGGGACTGGGGCCAACGTCCTGACTTTC.

The chain combines TRBV4-1 with TRBJ2-2; the match to TRBD1 covers 7 bases. The CDR3 runs 16 residues. Germline CDR1 and CDR2: MGHRA and YSYEKL. Trimming at V came to 4 bases and at J to 7 bases, leaving 12 bases not matched to a gene. The CDR3 DNA follows: TGCGCCAGCAGCCGTGGGACAGTAAAGTCTCGCGGGGAGCTGTTTTTT. Translating it yields CASSRGTVKSRGELFF.

With respect to this clone: Within the sample, other DNA sequences also encode this same CDR3. V gene TRBV18 combines with J gene TRBJ1-1; D is ambiguous. V was trimmed by 2 bases and J by 1 base, leaving 5 bases between them. The CDR3 has 13 amino acids. Germline V CDR1 and CDR2: KGHSH, LQKENI. The CDR3 loop reads CASSPGQNTEAFF. The DNA for the CDR3 is TGTGCCAGCTCACCAGGGCAGAACACTGAAGCTTTCTTT.